These 26 T cell receptor beta chains share one sample of origin, sequenced in a study of sequential checkpoint blockade in melanoma. The treatment was: randomized to nivolumab then ipilimumab (arm A) or the reverse (arm B). TCRdb keeps only in-frame clones here, not all; method: immunoSEQ multiplex PCR. The table has 9,500 to 15,000 clones, 75% to 80% seen once. Sequencing used CD8+ T cells sorted from blood (inferred from file names), obtained from a patient given nivolumab and ipilimumab in sequence. All receptors derive from a human donor with melanoma.

J is TRBJ2-7 and V is TRBV19; D is possibly TRBD1 (5 bases). Germline lookup yields CDR1 LNHDA and CDR2 SQIVND (reference sequence). V lost 5 bases, J lost 3 bases, and 11 bases lay in between. The CDR3 length is 13 residues. This chain's CDR3 is CASSYRQNYEQYF. The CDR3 DNA reads as TGTGCCAGTAGTTATCGACAGAACTACGAGCAGTACTTC.

The CDR3 here is CASSYGTGDGEQYF. Written as DNA, the CDR3 is TGTGCCAGCAGCTACGGGACAGGGGATGGGGAGCAGTACTTC. The rearrangement uses TRBV27 and TRBJ2-5, with TRBD1 matching over 10 bases. The J segment lost 11 bases and the V segment lost 6 bases, leaving 12 bases of the junction unmatched. The germline V gene encodes CDR1 MNHEY and CDR2 SMNVEV (reference sequence). This CDR3 region has 14 residues.

This rearrangement joins TRBV4-2 to TRBJ2-1, with D tentatively TRBD2 (7 bases). This CDR3 is 15 amino acids long. V was cut by 1 base and J by 10 bases, with 17 bases left in between. CDR1 is LGHNA and CDR2 is YNFKEQ in the germline V gene. The CDR3 coding sequence is TGTGCCAGCAGCCAAGTGGGGAAGGGGGAGGGGGAGCAGTTCTTC. It specifies CASSQVGKGEGEQFF.

The chain joins TRBV5-4 to TRBJ2-5; D is unresolved. The CDR3 loop spans 16 amino acids. The V end lost 4 bases, the J end lost 0 bases, and 16 bases lay between the germline ends. Germline V lookup: CDR1 SGHNT, CDR2 YYREEE (reference sequence). CDR3 in amino acids: CASSPVPRSYQETQYF. The DNA of the CDR3 is TGTGCCAGCAGCCCCGTACCAAGGAGTTACCAAGAGACCCAGTACTTC.

This sequence joins TRBV28 and TRBJ2-3, with TRBD1 identical over 7 bases. V was clipped by 7 bases and J by 2 bases; unmatched bases: 18. The CDR3 covers 18 residues. Germline V lookup: CDR1 MDHEN, CDR2 SYDVKM. The CDR3 nucleotides read TGTGCCAGCACTATAAGGGTGACAGGGTACACGACCACAGATACGCAGTATTTT. Encoded protein: CASTIRVTGYTTTDTQYF.

This clone is large (0.1 to 1%). A read error may produce the germline difference seen at one junction end. The gene calls are TRBV20-1 and TRBJ2-7; D gene unclear. Germline values: CDR1 DFQATT, CDR2 SNEGSKA (reference sequence). This CDR3 has 11 residues. The CDR3 protein is CSAGESFEQYF. The CDR3 DNA reads as TGCAGTGCTGGAGAGTCGTTCGAGCAGTACTTC.

V is TRBV5-6 and J is TRBJ2-1; D not certain. CDR3 length equals 14 residues. The germline gives CDR1 SGHDT, CDR2 YYEEEE. Trimming stripped 2 bases from V and 0 bases from J, with 6 bases between. In nucleotides, the CDR3 is TGTGCCAGCAGCTTACGGAGCTCCTACAATGAGCAGTTCTTC. Translated, it gives CASSLRSSYNEQFF.

The chain employs TRBV19 and TRBJ1-4, with 7 bases lining up with TRBD1. J was trimmed by 7 bases and V by 6 bases; bases with no gene match: 8. Germline CDR1 and CDR2: LNHDA and SQIVND (reference sequence). CDR3 length: 14 amino acids. Written as DNA, the CDR3 is TGTGCCAGTAGCCTACAGGGGCTTGTTGAAAAACTGTTTTTT. It is translated as CASSLQGLVEKLFF.

The V and J genes are TRBV19 and TRBJ1-1, with D possibly being TRBD1 (6 bases). Germline CDR1 is LNHDA and CDR2 is SQIVND (reference sequence). Between the trimmed V and J ends, which lost 5 bases and 2 bases, there was a span of 12 bases. This CDR3 is 14 amino acids long. CDR3 in amino acids: CASSLQGVNTEAFF. Written as DNA, the CDR3 is TGTGCCAGTAGTCTACAGGGTGTAAACACTGAAGCTTTCTTT.

The chain couples TRBV13 to TRBJ1-3, with D unclear. V was pared by 0 bases and J by 0 bases, with 6 bases between. Germline lookup yields CDR1 PRHDT and CDR2 FYEKMQ (reference sequence). This CDR3 is built from 15 residues. CDR3 DNA: TGTGCCAGCAGCTTAGGGCGGTTCTCTGGAAACACCATATATTTT. Amino acids: CASSLGRFSGNTIYF.

The J gene is TRBJ2-3, the V gene TRBV10-3; 7 bases line up with TRBD2. There are 15 residues in the CDR3. CDR1 and CDR2 (germline): ENHRY, SYGVKD. V trimming: 0 bases; J trimming: 4 bases; junction bases outside the gene matches: 4. The CDR3 here is CAISESGGISDTQYF. The CDR3 nucleotides read TGTGCCATCAGTGAGTCGGGAGGGATTTCAGATACGCAGTATTTT.

The chain's CDR3 is CASSALEGRGDTEAFF. The CDR3 nucleotides read TGCGCCAGCAGCGCATTGGAGGGCAGGGGGGACACTGAAGCTTTCTTT. The genes are TRBV5-1 and TRBJ1-1; TRBD1 matches 7 bases. Germline V gene data show CDR1 as SGHRS and CDR2 as YFSETQ. Trimming cost V 4 bases and J 3 bases; bases outside gene matches: 12. The CDR3 loop spans 16 amino acids.

V and J are TRBV28 and TRBJ2-4, with no clear D. The germline CDR1 and CDR2 sequences are MDHEN and SYDVKM. The CDR3 spans 11 residues. Trimming removed 9 bases at V and 1 base at J, with 4 bases between. CDR3 protein: CASGAKNIQYF. The CDR3 region has the DNA TGTGCCAGTGGCGCCAAAAACATTCAGTACTTC.

The V and J genes are TRBV19 and TRBJ2-1; D is perhaps TRBD2 (6 bases). Germline V gene data show CDR1 as LNHDA and CDR2 as SQIVND (reference sequence). V was shortened by 3 bases and J by 3 bases, with 12 bases between the two germline ends. This CDR3 region has 15 residues. CDR3 amino acids: CASSMEGLGYNEQFF. CDR3 DNA: TGTGCCAGTAGTATGGAGGGGCTCGGCTACAATGAGCAGTTCTTC. The variable domain in full, completed from reference TRBV19 and TRBJ2-1, reads DGGITQSPKYLFRKEGQNVTLSCEQNLNHDAMYWYRQDPGQGLRLIYYSQIVNDFQKGDIAEGYSVSREKKESFPLTVTSAQKNPTAFYLCASSMEGLGYNEQFFGPGTRLTVL.

The rearrangement links TRBV6-1 to TRBJ2-2; TRBD2 might be the D (5 bases). This CDR3 is 16 amino acids long. Trimming stripped 4 bases from V and 8 bases from J, with 20 bases between. The germline CDR1 and CDR2 sequences are MNHNS and SASEGT. The CDR3 nucleotides are TGTGCCAGCAGTGGAATTCGAGGGCCAGTCGAGGGGGAGCTGTTTTTT. The encoded protein is CASSGIRGPVEGELFF.

The count of this clone is one. The chain has TRBV29-1 and TRBJ2-1, with 7 bases fitting TRBD1. J was trimmed by 8 bases and V by 7 bases; bases with no gene match: 14. The length of the CDR3 is 14 residues. The V gene's germline CDR1 is SQVTM and CDR2 ANQGSEA. Here the CDR3 DNA reads TGCAGCGGTATTCCGGGACAGACGCGGGATGAGCAGTTCTTC. Protein: CSGIPGQTRDEQFF.

The chain carries TRBV28 and TRBJ2-7; 9 nucleotides match TRBD1. CDR1 is MDHEN and CDR2 is SYDVKM in the germline V gene. This CDR3 spans 15 amino acids. V shed 1 base, J shed 4 bases, and the junction held 5 bases outside the gene matches. DNA for the CDR3: TGTGCCAGCAGTTTATCGGGACAGGGAGAATACGAGCAGTACTTC. Translated: CASSLSGQGEYEQYF.

This clone was observed a few times. It differs at one base from a far larger clone, so likely a read error. CDR3: CAGSLAGGWGYTF. The DNA for the CDR3 is TGCGCCGGCAGCTTGGCAGGGGGCTGGGGCTACACCTTC. The chain recombines TRBV5-1 with TRBJ1-2, with 8 nucleotides matching TRBD1. The CDR3 totals 13 residues. Germline CDR1 reads SGHRS; CDR2 reads YFSETQ.

The chain carries TRBV28 and TRBJ2-7; D might be TRBD2 (5 bases). This CDR3 comprises 14 residues. CDR1 and CDR2 from the germline V gene are MDHEN and SYDVKM. V lost 8 bases and J lost 2, with 16 bases in between. CDR3 nucleotide sequence: TGTGCCAGCCGGGAACACTTGGCAACCTACGAGCAGTACTTC. Protein: CASREHLATYEQYF.

V is TRBV6-1 and J is TRBJ2-3, with D perhaps TRBD1 (5 bases). CDR1 and CDR2 from the germline V gene are MNHNS and SASEGT. The CDR3 spans 14 residues. V was shortened by 2 bases and J by 2 bases, with 8 bases between the two germline ends. DNA for the CDR3: TGTGCCAGCAGTGAAAGGGGTTACACAGATACGCAGTATTTT. It translates to CASSERGYTDTQYF.

This chain uses TRBV5-1 with TRBJ2-5; a weak D match, TRBD1 (5 bases). Trimming shortened V by 0 bases and J by 7 bases, and 22 bases separated the two germline ends. The germline V gene encodes CDR1 SGHRS and CDR2 YFSETQ. CDR3 length equals 17 residues. Here the CDR3 reads CASSLGQGRVSRGTQYF. CDR3 in DNA: TGCGCCAGCAGCTTGGGGCAGGGCCGGGTTTCAAGGGGGACCCAGTACTTC. Full variable domain (outside the CDR3, taken from reference TRBV5-1 and TRBJ2-5): KAGVTQTPRYLIKTRGQQVTLSCSPISGHRSVSWYQQTPGQGLQFLFEYFSETQRNKGNFPGRFSGRQFSNSRSEMNVSTLELGDSALYLCASSLGQGRVSRGTQYFGPGTRLLVL.

Here the CDR3 DNA reads TGTGCCAGCAGTGACTCGTCGGGGGGCGGGTTTCATGGCTACACCTTC. Its protein product is CASSDSSGGGFHGYTF. The V call is TRBV6-4, the J call TRBJ1-2; D is perhaps TRBD1 (6 bases). The V gene's germline CDR1 is MRHNA and CDR2 SNTAGT. Between the trimmed V and J ends, which lost 0 bases and 6 bases, there was a span of 17 bases. The CDR3 runs 16 residues.

This clone was seen more than once but under ten times. V and J are TRBV27 and TRBJ2-6; D is unresolved. Trimming cost V 7 bases and J 1 base, with 8 bases left between them. The CDR3 sequence is 14 residues long. Germline V gene sequence: CDR1 MNHEY, CDR2 SMNVEV (reference sequence). The CDR3 sequence is CASTVFSGANVLTF. CDR3 sequence (DNA): TGTGCCAGCACTGTTTTTTCTGGGGCCAACGTCCTGACTTTC. Full variable domain (remainder filled in from reference TRBV27 and TRBJ2-6): EAQVTQNPRYLITVTGKKLTVTCSQNMNHEYMSWYRQDPGLGLRQIYYSMNVEVTDKGDVPEGYKVSRKEKRNFPLILESPSPNQTSLYFCASTVFSGANVLTFGAGSRLTVL.

This chain links TRBV14 with TRBJ1-5; D not resolved. CDR3 length equals 17 residues. Germline values: CDR1 SGHDN, CDR2 FVKESK. V gave up 0 bases and J gave up 5 bases, with 17 bases separating them. CDR3 protein: CASSQEHAGGRYQPQHF. The CDR3 region has the DNA TGTGCCAGCAGCCAAGAACACGCTGGCGGGAGATATCAGCCCCAGCATTTT.

This chain links TRBV6-6 with TRBJ2-7; D is perhaps TRBD2 (6 bases). V dropped 6 bases and J dropped 2 bases, with 14 bases sitting between them. Germline V gene sequence: CDR1 MNHNY, CDR2 SVGAGI (reference sequence). The CDR3 consists of 14 residues. CDR3 in DNA: TGTGCCAGCAGCACCCCGGAGGGCCCCTACGAGCAGTACTTC. As protein: CASSTPEGPYEQYF.

The rearrangement uses TRBV4-3 and TRBJ1-1; maybe TRBD1 (6 bases). V was cut by 2 bases and J by 5 bases, with 9 bases left in between. The CDR3 runs 13 residues. Germline lookup yields CDR1 LGHNA and CDR2 YSLEER. CDR3 protein: CASSQNRVTEAFF. The CDR3 region has the DNA TGCGCCAGCAGCCAAAACAGGGTTACTGAAGCTTTCTTT.